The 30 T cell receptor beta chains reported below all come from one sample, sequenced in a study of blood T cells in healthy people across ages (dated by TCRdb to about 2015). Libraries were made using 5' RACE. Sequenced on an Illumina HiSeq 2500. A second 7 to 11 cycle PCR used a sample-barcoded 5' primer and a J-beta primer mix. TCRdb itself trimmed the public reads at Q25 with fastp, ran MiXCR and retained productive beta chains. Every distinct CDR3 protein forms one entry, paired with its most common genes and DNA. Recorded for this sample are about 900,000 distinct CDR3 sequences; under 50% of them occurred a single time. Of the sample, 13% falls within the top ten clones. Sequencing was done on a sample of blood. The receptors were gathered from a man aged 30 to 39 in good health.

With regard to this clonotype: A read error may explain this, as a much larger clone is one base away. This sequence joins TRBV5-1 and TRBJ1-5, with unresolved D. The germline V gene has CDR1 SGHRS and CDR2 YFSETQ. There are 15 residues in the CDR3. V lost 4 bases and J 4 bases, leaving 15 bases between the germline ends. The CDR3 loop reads CASSLSSGANQPQHF. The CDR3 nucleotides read TGCGCCAGCAGCCTCAGCAGCGGCGCTAATCAGCCCCAGCATTTT.

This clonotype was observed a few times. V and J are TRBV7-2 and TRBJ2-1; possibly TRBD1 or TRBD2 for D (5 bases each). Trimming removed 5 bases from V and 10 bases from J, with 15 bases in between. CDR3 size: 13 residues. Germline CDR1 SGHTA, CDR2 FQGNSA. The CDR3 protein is CASSRGTSWEQFF. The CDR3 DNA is TGTGCCAGCAGCCGAGGGACCTCGTGGGAGCAGTTCTTC.

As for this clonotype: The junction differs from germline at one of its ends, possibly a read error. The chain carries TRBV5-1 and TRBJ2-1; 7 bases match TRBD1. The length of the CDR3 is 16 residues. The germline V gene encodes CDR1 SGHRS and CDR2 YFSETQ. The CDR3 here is CVSSFDRDRSYYEQFF. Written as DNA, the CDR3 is TGCGTCAGCAGCTTTGACCGGGACAGATCTTATTATGAGCAGTTCTTC.

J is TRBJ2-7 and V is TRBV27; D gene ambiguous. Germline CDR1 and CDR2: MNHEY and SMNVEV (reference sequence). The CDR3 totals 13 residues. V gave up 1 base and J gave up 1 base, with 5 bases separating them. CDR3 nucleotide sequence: TGTGCCAGCAGTTTATGGGTGTCCTACGAGCAGTACTTC. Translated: CASSLWVSYEQYF.

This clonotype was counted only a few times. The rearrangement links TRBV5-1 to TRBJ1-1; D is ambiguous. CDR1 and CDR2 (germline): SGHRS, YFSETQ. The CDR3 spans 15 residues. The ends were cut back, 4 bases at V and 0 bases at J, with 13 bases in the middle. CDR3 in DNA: TGCGCCAGCAGCGTGGACCTGGAGGTGAACACTGAAGCTTTCTTT. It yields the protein CASSVDLEVNTEAFF. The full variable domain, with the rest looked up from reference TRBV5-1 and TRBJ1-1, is KAGVTQTPRYLIKTRGQQVTLSCSPISGHRSVSWYQQTPGQGLQFLFEYFSETQRNKGNFPGRFSGRQFSNSRSEMNVSTLELGDSALYLCASSVDLEVNTEAFFGQGTRLTVV.

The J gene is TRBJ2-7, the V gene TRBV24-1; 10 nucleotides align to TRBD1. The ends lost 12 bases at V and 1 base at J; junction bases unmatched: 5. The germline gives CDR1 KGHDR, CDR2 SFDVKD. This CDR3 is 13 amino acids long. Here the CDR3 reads CACGTGDSYEQYF. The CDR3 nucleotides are TGTGCCTGCGGGACAGGGGATTCCTACGAGCAGTACTTC.

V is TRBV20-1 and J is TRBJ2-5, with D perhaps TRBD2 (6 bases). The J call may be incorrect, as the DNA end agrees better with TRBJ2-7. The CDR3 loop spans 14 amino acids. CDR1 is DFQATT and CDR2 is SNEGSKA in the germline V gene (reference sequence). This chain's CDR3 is CSATARGRLYEQYF. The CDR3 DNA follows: TGCAGTGCTACCGCGCGGGGACGGCTATACGAGCAGTACTTC.

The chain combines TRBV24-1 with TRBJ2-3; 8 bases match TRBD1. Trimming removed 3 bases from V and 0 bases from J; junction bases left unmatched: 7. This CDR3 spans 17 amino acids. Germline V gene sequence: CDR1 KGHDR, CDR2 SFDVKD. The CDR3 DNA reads TGTGCCACCAGTGATCTGACCCGGGACAGGAGCACAGATACGCAGTATTTT. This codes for CATSDLTRDRSTDTQYF.

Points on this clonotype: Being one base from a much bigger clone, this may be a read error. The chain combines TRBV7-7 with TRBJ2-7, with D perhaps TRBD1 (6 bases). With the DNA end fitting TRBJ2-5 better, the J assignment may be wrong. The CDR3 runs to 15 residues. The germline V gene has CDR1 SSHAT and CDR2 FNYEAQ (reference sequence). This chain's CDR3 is CASSSSRTVQETQYF. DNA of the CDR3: TGTGCTAGCAGCTCCAGCCGGACAGTCCAAGAGACCCAGTACTTC.

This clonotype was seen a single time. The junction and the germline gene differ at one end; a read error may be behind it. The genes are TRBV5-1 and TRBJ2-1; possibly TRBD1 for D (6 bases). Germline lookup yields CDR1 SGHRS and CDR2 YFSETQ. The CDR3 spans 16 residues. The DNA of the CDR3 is TGCGCCAGCAGCTTGGCCGGGACACCTACCTACAAGGAGCAGTTCTTC. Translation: CASSLAGTPTYKEQFF.

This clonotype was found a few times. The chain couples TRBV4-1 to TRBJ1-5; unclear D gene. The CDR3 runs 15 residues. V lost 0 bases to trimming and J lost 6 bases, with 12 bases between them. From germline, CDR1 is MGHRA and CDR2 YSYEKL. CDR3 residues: CASSQDPIGIQPQHF. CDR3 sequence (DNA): TGCGCCAGCAGCCAAGATCCAATAGGGATTCAGCCCCAGCATTTT.

CDR3 DNA sequence: TGCGCCAGCAGCTTGATTACTAGCGCACCGTACAATGAGCAGTTCTTC. Amino acid sequence: CASSLITSAPYNEQFF. This rearrangement joins TRBV5-1 to TRBJ2-1, with 7 bases aligning to TRBD2. The CDR3 runs to 16 residues. The junction had 8 bases not matched to a gene; V was cut back by 1 base and J by 4 bases. CDR1 SGHRS and CDR2 YFSETQ come from the germline V gene.

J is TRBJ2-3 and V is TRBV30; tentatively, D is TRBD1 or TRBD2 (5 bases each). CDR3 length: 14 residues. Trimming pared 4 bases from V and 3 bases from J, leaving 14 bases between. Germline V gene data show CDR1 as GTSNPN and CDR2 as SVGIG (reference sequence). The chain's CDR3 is CAWKLGTGTDTQYF. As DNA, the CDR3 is TGTGCCTGGAAGCTAGGGACGGGGACAGATACGCAGTATTTT.

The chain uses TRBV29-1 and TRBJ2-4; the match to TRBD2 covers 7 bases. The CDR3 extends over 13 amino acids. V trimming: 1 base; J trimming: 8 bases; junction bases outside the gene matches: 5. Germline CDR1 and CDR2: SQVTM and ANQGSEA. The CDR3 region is CSVEGARGDIQYF. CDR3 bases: TGCAGCGTTGAAGGGGCACGGGGGGACATTCAGTACTTC. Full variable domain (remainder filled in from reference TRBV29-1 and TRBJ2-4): SAVISQKPSRDICQRGTSLTIQCQVDSQVTMMFWYRQQPGQSLTLIATANQGSEATYESGFVIDKFPISRPNLTFSTLTVSNMSPEDSSIYLCSVEGARGDIQYFGAGTRLSVL.

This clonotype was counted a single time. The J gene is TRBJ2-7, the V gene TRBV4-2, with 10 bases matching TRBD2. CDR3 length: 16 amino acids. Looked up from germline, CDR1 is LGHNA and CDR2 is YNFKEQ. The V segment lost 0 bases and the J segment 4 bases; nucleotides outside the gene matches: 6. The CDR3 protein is CASSQDPSGGRYEQYF. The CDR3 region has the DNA TGTGCCAGCAGCCAAGACCCTAGCGGGGGTCGGTACGAGCAGTACTTC.

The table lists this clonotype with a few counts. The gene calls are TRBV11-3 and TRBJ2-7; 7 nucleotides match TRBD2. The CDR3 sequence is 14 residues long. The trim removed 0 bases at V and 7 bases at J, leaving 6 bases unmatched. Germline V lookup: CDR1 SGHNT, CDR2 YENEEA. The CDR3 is CASSLDRGGREQYF. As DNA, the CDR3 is TGTGCCAGCAGCTTAGATCGGGGAGGGAGGGAGCAGTACTTC. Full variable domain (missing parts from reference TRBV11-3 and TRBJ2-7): EAGVVQSPRYKIIEKKQPVAFWCNPISGHNTLYWYLQNLGQGPELLIRYENEEAVDDSQLPKDRFSAERLKGVDSTLKIQPAELGDSAVYLCASSLDRGGREQYFGPGTRLTVT.

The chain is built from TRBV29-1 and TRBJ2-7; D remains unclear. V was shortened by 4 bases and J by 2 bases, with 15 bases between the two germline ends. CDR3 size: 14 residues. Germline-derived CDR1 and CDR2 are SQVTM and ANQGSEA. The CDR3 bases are TGCAGCGTTGTCCCTGTAGACTTCGCCTACGAGCAGTACTTC. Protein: CSVVPVDFAYEQYF.

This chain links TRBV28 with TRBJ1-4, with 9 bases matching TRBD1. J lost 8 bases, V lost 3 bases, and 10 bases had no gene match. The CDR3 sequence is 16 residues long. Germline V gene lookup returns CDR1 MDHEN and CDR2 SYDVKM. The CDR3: CASSLAQGALREKLFF. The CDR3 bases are TGTGCCAGCAGTTTGGCACAGGGGGCCTTAAGGGAAAAACTGTTTTTT.

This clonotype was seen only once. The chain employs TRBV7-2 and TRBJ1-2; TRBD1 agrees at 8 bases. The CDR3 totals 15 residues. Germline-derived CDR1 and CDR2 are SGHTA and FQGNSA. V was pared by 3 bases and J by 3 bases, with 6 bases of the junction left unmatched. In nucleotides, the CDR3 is TGTGCCAGCAGCTTTGTTATGACAGGGGACTATGGCTACACCTTC. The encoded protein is CASSFVMTGDYGYTF. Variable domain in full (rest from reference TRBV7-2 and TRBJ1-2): GAGVSQSPSNKVTEKGKDVELRCDPISGHTALYWYRQSLGQGLEFLIYFQGNSAPDKSGLPSDRFSAERTGGSVSTLTIQRTQQEDSAVYLCASSFVMTGDYGYTFGSGTRLTVV.

Written as DNA, the CDR3 is TGTGCCAGCAGCAGTAGAGTAGGCGAGCAGTACTTC. The encoded protein is CASSSRVGEQYF. The V call is TRBV5-5, the J call TRBJ2-7, with D unclear. The CDR3 sequence is 12 residues long. Trimming cost V 4 bases and J 6 bases, with 11 bases left between them. CDR1 is SGHKS, CDR2 YYEKEE, per germline (reference sequence).

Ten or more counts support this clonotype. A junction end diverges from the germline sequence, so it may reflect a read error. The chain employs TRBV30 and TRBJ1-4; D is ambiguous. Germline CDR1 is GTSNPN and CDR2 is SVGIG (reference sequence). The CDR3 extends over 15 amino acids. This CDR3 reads CACSVGRATNEKLFF. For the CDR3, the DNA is TGTGCCTGCAGTGTCGGGAGGGCGACTAATGAAAAACTGTTTTTT.

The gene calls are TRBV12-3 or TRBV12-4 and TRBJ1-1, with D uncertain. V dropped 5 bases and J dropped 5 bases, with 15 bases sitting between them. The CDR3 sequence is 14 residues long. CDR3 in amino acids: CASSPSVGRTEAFF. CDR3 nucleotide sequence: TGTGCCAGCAGTCCCAGTGTTGGGCGAACTGAAGCTTTCTTT.

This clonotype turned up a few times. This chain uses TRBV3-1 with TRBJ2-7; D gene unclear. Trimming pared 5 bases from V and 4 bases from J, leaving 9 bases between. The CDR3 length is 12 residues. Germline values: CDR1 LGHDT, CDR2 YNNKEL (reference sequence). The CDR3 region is CASSILGYEQYF. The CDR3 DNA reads TGTGCCAGCAGCATCCTCGGGTACGAGCAGTACTTC.

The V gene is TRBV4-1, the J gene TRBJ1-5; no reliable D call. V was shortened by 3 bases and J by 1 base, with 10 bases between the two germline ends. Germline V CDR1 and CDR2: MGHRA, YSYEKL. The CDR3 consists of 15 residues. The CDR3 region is CASSHWGVSNQPQHF. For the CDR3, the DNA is TGCGCCAGCAGCCATTGGGGAGTCAGCAATCAGCCCCAGCATTTT.

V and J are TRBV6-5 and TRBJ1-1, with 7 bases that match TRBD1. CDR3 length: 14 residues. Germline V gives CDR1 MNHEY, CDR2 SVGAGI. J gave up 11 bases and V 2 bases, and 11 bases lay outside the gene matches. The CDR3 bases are TGTGCCAGCAGTTACGGGACAGACCTTCAAACGGCTTTCTTT. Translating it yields CASSYGTDLQTAFF.

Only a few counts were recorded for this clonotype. The CDR3 DNA follows: TGTGCCAGCAGCTTAGCAGCAGGGACAGGCAGGACCTACGAGCAGTACTTC. It translates to CASSLAAGTGRTYEQYF. The chain employs TRBV7-9 and TRBJ2-7; TRBD1 aligns across 8 bases. The CDR3 is made up of 17 amino acids. Germline V CDR1 and CDR2: SEHNR, FQNEAQ (reference sequence). The ends lost 0 bases at V and 2 bases at J; junction bases unmatched: 9.

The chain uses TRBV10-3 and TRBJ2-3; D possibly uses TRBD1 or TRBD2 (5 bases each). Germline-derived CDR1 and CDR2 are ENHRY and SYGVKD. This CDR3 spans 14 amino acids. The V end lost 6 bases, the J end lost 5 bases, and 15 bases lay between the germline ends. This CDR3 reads CAIRLRDQQDTQYF. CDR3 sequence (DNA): TGTGCCATCAGACTCCGGGACCAACAAGATACGCAGTATTTT.

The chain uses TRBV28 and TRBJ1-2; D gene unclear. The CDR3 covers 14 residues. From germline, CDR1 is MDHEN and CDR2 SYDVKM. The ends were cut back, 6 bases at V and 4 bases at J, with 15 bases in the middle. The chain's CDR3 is CASRSIQSPYGYTF. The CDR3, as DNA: TGTGCCAGCAGGTCCATTCAGAGTCCCTATGGCTACACCTTC.

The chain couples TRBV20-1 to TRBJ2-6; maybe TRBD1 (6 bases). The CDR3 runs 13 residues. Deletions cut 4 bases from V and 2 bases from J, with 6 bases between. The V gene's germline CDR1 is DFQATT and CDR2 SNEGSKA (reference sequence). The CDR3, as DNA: TGCAGTGCTAACAGGGCTGGGGCCAACGTCCTGACTTTC. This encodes CSANRAGANVLTF.

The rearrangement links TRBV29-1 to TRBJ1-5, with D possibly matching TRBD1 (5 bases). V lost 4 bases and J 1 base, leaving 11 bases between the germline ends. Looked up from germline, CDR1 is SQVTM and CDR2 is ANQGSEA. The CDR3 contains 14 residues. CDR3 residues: CSVAPGTSNQPQHF. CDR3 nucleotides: TGCAGCGTTGCCCCAGGGACGAGCAATCAGCCCCAGCATTTT.